Presented here are 8 T cell receptor beta chains from one specimen sequenced in a study of T cells in Graves' hyperthyroidism and ophthalmopathy. Template material for amplifying TCR beta CDR3 regions consisted of RNA transcripts. When the TCR CDR3 underwent first-round RT-PCR, the HTBI primer set was used. TCRdb reprocessed the multiplex PCR reads with MiXCR, giving one entry per CDR3 protein. Among about 700,000 distinct CDR3 sequences listed, roughly 15% were seen once. The sequenced sample consisted of blood. The receptor set was obtained from a woman between 18 and 29 years old with Graves' hyperthyroidism.

This clonotype was detected many times. For the CDR3, the DNA is TGTGCCAGCAGCTTAGGGGACGGGTACAATGAGCAGTTCTTC. Its protein product is CASSLGDGYNEQFF. The chain recombines TRBV11-2 with TRBJ2-1; D tentatively fits TRBD1 or TRBD2 (5 bases each). The CDR3 loop spans 14 amino acids. V shed 1 base and J shed 4 bases, with 8 bases lying between them. Germline V CDR1 and CDR2: SGHAT, FQNNGV.

This clonotype was detected only a few times. With a much larger clone just one base away, this may be a read error. This chain joins TRBV12-3 or TRBV12-4 and TRBJ2-1; D is ambiguous. There are 20 residues in the CDR3. V gave up 7 bases and J gave up 0 bases, with 28 bases separating them. CDR3 amino acids: CASKFENLGLSPSSYNEQFF. The CDR3, as DNA: TGTGCCAGCAAGTTTGAGAATTTAGGTCTCTCCCCAAGCTCCTACAATGAGCAGTTCTTC.

The chain combines TRBV6-1 with TRBJ2-3; TRBD2 matches at 10 bases. CDR3 length: 15 residues. In germline, CDR1 is MNHNS, CDR2 SASEGT. V lost 5 bases to trimming and J lost 5 bases; unmatched junction nucleotides: 7. In DNA, the CDR3 is TGTGCCAGCAGTCGCGGACTAGCGGTTTTAGATACGCAGTATTTT. Translating it yields CASSRGLAVLDTQYF.

This clonotype was counted a few times. The J gene is TRBJ2-4, the V gene TRBV27; 10 bases fit TRBD1. CDR3 size: 15 residues. After removal of 4 bases from V and 8 bases from J, the junction contained 8 bases not matched to a gene. Germline V CDR1 and CDR2: MNHEY, SMNVEV (reference sequence). CDR3 in DNA: TGTGCCAGCAGTTCGACGGGACAGGGGAGAGACATTCAGTACTTC. It translates to CASSSTGQGRDIQYF.

This chain uses TRBV10-3 with TRBJ1-5; maybe TRBD1 (6 bases). Trimming left V 3 bases short and J 2 bases short, with 11 bases between. The CDR3 sequence is 15 residues long. Germline V gene data show CDR1 as ENHRY and CDR2 as SYGVKD. The CDR3 DNA sequence: TGTGCCATCAGTGACAGGGGAATCGGCAATCAGCCCCAGCATTTT. It encodes CAISDRGIGNQPQHF.

This clonotype appeared many times. The chain is built from TRBV7-9 and TRBJ2-7; D possibly uses TRBD1 or TRBD2 (5 bases each). V was trimmed by 3 bases and J by 2 bases, leaving 11 bases between them. CDR3 size: 14 residues. Germline V CDR1 and CDR2: SEHNR, FQNEAQ (reference sequence). The CDR3 loop is CASSFPGTPYEQYF. DNA for the CDR3: TGTGCCAGCAGCTTCCCCGGGACGCCCTACGAGCAGTACTTC.

The chain links TRBV3-1 to TRBJ2-1; D is uncertain. From germline, CDR1 is LGHDT and CDR2 YNNKEL (reference sequence). This CDR3 is built from 13 residues. V shed 7 bases and J shed 6 bases, with 13 bases lying between them. CDR3 residues: CASTATLPNEQFF. The CDR3 bases are TGTGCCAGCACCGCCACCCTCCCCAATGAGCAGTTCTTC.

This clonotype was observed at least ten times. The chain joins TRBV28 to TRBJ2-1, with 7 bases identical to TRBD2. Germline trimming cut 2 bases from V and 4 bases from J; bases unmatched to any gene: 14. Germline V gene sequence: CDR1 MDHEN, CDR2 SYDVKM. The CDR3 has 18 amino acids. The CDR3 reads CASSLTRSLWEGYNEQFF. The CDR3 nucleotides are TGTGCCAGCAGTTTAACCCGATCCTTATGGGAGGGATACAATGAGCAGTTCTTC.